The clone carrying this T cell receptor beta chain came up a few times. Antigen: not known. The V end was cut by 3 bases, the J end by 2 bases, with 11 bases between. Germline assignment: CDR1 LNHDA and CDR2 SQIVND (reference sequence). The CDR3 contains 14 residues. The record originates from a study of cytomegalovirus exposure and HLA in healthy donors. Findings and limits, study-wide: It was reported that the classifier diagnosed cytomegalovirus status with high specificity and sensitivity in both the original and validation cohorts. Clusters of TCRs from the first cohort tended to co-occur in the roughly 120 validation repertoires (as a later analysis found).

The validation cohort, a group of 90 to 150 subjects, included the donors and was separate from the approximately 650-subject first cohort. Assay: immunoSEQ multiplex PCR; the TCRdb copy retains only in-frame clones and omits some. The data show 80,000 to 100,000 clones, more than 75% seen once. What was sequenced was PBMCs. This chain connects TRBV19 to TRBJ2-7; D uncertain. The receptor's source is a man aged 18 to 35 in good health and CMV-seropositive. This CDR3 reads CASSIIGQTYEQYF. CDR3 coding DNA: TGTGCCAGTAGTATTATTGGTCAGACCTACGAGCAGTACTTC.